This T cell receptor beta chain was identified during a study of neurological immune-mediated disorders. At least ten counts were recorded for this clonotype. TCRdb ran MiXCR on the 5' RACE reads and lists one entry per CDR3 protein. The sample has tens of thousands of distinct CDR3 sequences, around 9.7% seen once. Trimming left V 6 bases short and J 3 bases short, with 6 bases between. The CDR3 runs 12 residues. Germline-derived CDR1 and CDR2 are MNHNY and SVGAGI (reference sequence). Time point reported: longitudinal time-point 2. Unsorted libraries used 2 million PBMCs kept at -80 degrees C. The sequence derives from a man aged 30 to 45 in good health. The sample comprised PBMCs. The gene calls are TRBV6-6 and TRBJ1-5; D gene unclear. The CDR3 region is CASRNPNQPQHF. The CDR3 region has the DNA TGTGCCAGCAGAAACCCCAATCAGCCCCAGCATTTT.